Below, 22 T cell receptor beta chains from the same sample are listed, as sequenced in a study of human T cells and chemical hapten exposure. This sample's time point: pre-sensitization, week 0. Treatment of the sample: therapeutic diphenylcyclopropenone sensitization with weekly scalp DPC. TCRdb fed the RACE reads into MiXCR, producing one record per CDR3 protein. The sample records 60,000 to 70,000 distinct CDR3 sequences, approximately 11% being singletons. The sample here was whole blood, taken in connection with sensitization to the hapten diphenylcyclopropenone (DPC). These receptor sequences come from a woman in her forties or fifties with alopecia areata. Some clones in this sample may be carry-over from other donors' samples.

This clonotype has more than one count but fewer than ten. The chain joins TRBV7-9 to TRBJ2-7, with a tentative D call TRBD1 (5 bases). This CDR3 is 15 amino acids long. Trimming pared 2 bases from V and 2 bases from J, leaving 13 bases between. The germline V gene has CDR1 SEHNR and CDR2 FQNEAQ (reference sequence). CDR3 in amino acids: CASSLRGSSTYEQYF. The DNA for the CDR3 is TGTGCCAGCAGCTTAAGGGGCAGCTCTACCTACGAGCAGTACTTC.

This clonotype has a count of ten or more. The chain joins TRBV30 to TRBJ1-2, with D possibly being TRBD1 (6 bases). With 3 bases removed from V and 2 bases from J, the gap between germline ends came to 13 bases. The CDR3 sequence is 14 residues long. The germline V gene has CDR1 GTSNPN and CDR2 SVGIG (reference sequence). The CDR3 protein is CAWRLRGGNYGYTF. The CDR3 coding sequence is TGTGCCTGGAGATTGAGGGGGGGAAACTATGGCTACACCTTC.

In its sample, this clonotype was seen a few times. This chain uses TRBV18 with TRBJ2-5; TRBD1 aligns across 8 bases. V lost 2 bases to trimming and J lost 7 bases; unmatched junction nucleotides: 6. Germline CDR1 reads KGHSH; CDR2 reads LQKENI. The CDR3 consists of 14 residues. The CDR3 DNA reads TGTGCCAGCTCACCAGACAGGGGTATAAGGACCCAGTACTTC. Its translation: CASSPDRGIRTQYF.

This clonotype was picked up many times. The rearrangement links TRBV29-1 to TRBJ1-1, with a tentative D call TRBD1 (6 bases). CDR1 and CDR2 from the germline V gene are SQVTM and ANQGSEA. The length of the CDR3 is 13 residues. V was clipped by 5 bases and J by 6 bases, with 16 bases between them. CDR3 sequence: CSVNREGGAEAFF. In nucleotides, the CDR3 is TGCAGCGTTAACAGGGAGGGCGGTGCTGAAGCTTTCTTT.

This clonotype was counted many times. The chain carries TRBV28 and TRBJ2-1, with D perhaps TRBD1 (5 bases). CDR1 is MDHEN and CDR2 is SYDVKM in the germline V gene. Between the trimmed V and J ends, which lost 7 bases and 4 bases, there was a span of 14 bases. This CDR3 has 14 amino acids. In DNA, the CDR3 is TGTGCCAGCATCAAGGGGCATACATACAATGAGCAGTTCTTC. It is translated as CASIKGHTYNEQFF. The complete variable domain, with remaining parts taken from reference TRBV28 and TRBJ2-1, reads DVKVTQSSRYLVKRTGEKVFLECVQDMDHENMFWYRQDPGLGLRLIYFSYDVKMKEKGDIPEGYSVSREKKERFSLILESASTNQTSMYLCASIKGHTYNEQFFGPGTRLTVL.

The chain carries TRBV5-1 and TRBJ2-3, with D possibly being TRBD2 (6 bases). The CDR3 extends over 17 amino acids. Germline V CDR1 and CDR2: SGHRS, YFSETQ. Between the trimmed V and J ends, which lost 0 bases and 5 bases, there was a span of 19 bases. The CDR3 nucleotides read TGCGCCAGCAGCTTGGGTATACGTGCGGGGTTTCAAGATACGCAGTATTTT. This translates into CASSLGIRAGFQDTQYF.

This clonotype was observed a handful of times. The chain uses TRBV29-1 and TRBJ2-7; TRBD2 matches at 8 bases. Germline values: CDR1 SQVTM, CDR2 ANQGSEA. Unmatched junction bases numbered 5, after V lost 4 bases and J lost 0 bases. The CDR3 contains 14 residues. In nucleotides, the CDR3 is TGCAGCGTTGCTGGTAGCGGGGTCTCCTACGAGCAGTACTTC. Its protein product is CSVAGSGVSYEQYF.

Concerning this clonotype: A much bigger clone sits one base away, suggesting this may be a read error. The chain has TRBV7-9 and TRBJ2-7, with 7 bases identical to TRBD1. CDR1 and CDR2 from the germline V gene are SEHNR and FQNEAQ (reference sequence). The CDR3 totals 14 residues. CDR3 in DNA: TGTACCAGCAGCCCGTGGGACAGAACCTACGAGCAGTACTTC. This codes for CTSSPWDRTYEQYF.

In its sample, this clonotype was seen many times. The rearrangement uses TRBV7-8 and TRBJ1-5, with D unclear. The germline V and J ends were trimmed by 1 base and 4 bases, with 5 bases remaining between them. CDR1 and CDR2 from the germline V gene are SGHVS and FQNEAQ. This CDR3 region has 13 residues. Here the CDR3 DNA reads TGTGCCAGCAGCTTAGTCGCTAATCAGCCCCAGCATTTT. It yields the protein CASSLVANQPQHF.

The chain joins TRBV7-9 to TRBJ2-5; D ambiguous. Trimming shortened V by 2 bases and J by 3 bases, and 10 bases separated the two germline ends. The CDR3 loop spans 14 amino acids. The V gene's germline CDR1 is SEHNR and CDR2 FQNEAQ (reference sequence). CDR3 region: CASSLLIGKETQYF. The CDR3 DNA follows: TGTGCCAGCAGCTTATTGATTGGGAAAGAGACCCAGTACTTC.

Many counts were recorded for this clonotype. In nucleotides, the CDR3 is TGTGCCAGCAGGCGCACAGATACGCAGTATTTT. It encodes CASRRTDTQYF. The chain employs TRBV6-2 or TRBV6-3 and TRBJ2-3; D uncertain. V lost 6 bases and J lost 1, with 2 bases in between. Germline V gene data show CDR1 as MNHEY and CDR2 as SVGEGT. The CDR3 spans 11 residues.

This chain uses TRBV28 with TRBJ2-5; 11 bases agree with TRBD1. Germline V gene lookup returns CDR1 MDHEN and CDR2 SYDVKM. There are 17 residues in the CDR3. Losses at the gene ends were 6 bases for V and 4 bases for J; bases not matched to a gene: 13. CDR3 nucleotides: TGTGCCAGCAGCCCACCTCGCGGGACAGGGGGGAGAGAGACCCAGTACTTC. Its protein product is CASSPPRGTGGRETQYF.

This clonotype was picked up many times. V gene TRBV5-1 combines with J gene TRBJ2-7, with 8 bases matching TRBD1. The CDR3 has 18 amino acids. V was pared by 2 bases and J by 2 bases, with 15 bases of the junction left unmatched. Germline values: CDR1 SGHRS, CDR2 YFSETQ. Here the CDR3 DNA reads TGCGCCAGCAGCTTAGGACAGGGACTCACAGACCGCCCCTACGAGCAGTACTTC. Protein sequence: CASSLGQGLTDRPYEQYF.

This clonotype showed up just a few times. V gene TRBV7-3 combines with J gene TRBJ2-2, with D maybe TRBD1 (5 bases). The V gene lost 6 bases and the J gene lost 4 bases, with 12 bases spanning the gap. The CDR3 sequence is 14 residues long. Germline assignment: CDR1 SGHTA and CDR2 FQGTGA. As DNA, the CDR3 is TGTGCCAGCAGGCATACAGGCAGCACCGGGGAGCTGTTTTTT. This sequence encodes CASRHTGSTGELFF.

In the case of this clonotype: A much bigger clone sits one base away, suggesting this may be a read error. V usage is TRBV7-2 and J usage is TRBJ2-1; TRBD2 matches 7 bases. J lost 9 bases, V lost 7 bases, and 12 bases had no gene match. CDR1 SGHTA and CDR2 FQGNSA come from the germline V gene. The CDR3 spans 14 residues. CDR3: CASTVLGGSAEQFF. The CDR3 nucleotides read TGTGCCAGCACCGTACTGGGCGGGAGCGCTGAGCAGTTCTTC.

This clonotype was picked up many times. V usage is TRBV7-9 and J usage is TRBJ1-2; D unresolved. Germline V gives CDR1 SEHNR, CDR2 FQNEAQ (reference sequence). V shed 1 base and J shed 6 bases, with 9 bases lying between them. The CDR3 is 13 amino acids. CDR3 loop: CASSLVGKDGYTF. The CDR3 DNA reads TGTGCCAGCAGCTTAGTCGGGAAGGATGGCTACACCTTC.

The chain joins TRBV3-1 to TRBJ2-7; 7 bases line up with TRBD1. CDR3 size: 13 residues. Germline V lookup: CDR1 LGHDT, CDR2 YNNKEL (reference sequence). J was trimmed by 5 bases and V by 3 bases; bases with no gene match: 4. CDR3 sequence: CASSHNQGDEQYF. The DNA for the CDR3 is TGTGCCAGCAGCCATAATCAGGGGGACGAGCAGTACTTC.

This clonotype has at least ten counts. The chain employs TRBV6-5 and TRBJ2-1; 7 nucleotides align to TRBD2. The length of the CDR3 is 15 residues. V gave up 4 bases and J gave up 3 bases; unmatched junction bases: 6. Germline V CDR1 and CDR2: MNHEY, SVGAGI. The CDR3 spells CASSSWGEGYNEQFF. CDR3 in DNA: TGTGCCAGCAGTTCGTGGGGGGAGGGCTACAATGAGCAGTTCTTC.

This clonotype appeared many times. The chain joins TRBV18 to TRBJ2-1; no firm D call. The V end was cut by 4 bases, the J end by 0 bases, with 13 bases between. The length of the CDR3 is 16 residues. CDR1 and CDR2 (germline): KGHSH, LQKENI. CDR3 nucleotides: TGTGCCAGCTCACATATAGCAGTCTTCTCCTACAATGAGCAGTTCTTC. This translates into CASSHIAVFSYNEQFF.

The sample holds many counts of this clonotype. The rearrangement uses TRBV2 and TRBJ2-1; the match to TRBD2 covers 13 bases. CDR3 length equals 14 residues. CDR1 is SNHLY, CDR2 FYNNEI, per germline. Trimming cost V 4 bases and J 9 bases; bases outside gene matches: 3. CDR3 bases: TGTGCCAGCAGTGGACTAGCGGGAGGCATTGAGCAGTTCTTC. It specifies CASSGLAGGIEQFF. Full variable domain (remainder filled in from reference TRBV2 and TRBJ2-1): EPEVTQTPSHQVTQMGQEVILRCVPISNHLYFYWYRQILGQKVEFLVSFYNNEISEKSEIFDDQFSVERPDGSNFTLKIRSTKLEDSAMYFCASSGLAGGIEQFFGPGTRLTVL.

CDR3 nucleotides: TGTGCCAGCAGCTTGACAGCGGACACTGAAGCTTTCTTT. Translating it yields CASSLTADTEAFF. The chain is built from TRBV9 and TRBJ1-1; weak D call: TRBD1 (5 bases). Trimming took off 4 bases at V and 3 bases at J, with 10 bases between the two ends. The CDR3 has 13 amino acids. Germline assignment: CDR1 SGDLS and CDR2 YYNGEE.

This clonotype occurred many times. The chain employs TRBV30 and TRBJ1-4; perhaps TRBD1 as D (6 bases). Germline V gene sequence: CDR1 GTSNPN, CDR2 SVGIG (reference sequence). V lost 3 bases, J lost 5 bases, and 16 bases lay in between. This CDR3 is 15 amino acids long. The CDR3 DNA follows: TGTGCCTGGAGCGGGCTGGGGGCAGGGAATGAAAAACTGTTTTTT. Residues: CAWSGLGAGNEKLFF.